These 18 T cell receptor beta chains originate from one sample sequenced in a study of post-analysis software for immune sequencing data (dated by TCRdb to 2014 to 2015). What the research found in general, with its limitations: Significantly higher frequencies in patients than in controls were found for roughly 5 TRBV segments, including TRBV5-6, TRBV5-1 and TRBV20-1.

Which antigens these TCRs recognize remains unknown. Libraries came from PCR. This sample was sequenced with an Illumina HiSeq 2500. Unique molecular identifiers were incorporated into TCR beta cDNA libraries to reduce PCR and sequencing biases. TCRdb itself trimmed the public reads at Q25 with fastp, ran MiXCR and retained productive beta chains. Rows are combined by CDR3 protein, so each entry shows the most common genes and DNA. The table for this sample lists 380,000 or so distinct CDR3 sequences; 30% to 45% of them were counted only once. Together, the top ten hold 13% of the sample. The sample taken for sequencing was blood. The receptors were gathered from a girl aged 5 to 17 with multiple sclerosis.

The chain has TRBV12-3 or TRBV12-4 and TRBJ2-3, with D possibly being TRBD1 (6 bases). Trimming pared 2 bases from V and 10 bases from J, leaving 13 bases between. The CDR3 contains 13 residues. This CDR3 reads CASSLTPGASQYF. CDR3 coding DNA: TGTGCCAGCAGTTTAACCCCAGGGGCCTCGCAGTATTTT.

V is TRBV4-1 and J is TRBJ2-1; tentatively, D is TRBD1 or TRBD2 (5 bases each). This CDR3 region has 16 residues. Germline-derived CDR1 and CDR2 are MGHRA and YSYEKL. Trimming removed 6 bases from V and 0 bases from J, with 15 bases in between. The DNA of the CDR3 is TGCGCCAGCAGACCCTACGGGGCCCGCTCCTACAATGAGCAGTTCTTC. As protein: CASRPYGARSYNEQFF.

In its sample, this clonotype was seen many times. The chain is built from TRBV29-1 and TRBJ2-1; 12 bases are a match to TRBD1. The CDR3 is 15 amino acids. CDR1 and CDR2 from the germline V gene are SQVTM and ANQGSEA. V lost 3 bases to trimming and J lost 7 bases; unmatched junction nucleotides: 7. The CDR3 spells CSVDREGQGANEQFF. CDR3 DNA sequence: TGCAGCGTTGACAGGGAGGGACAGGGGGCTAATGAGCAGTTCTTC.

The V gene is TRBV7-6, the J gene TRBJ2-5; TRBD2 aligns across 11 bases. The CDR3 runs to 14 residues. V trimming: 5 bases; J trimming: 3 bases; junction bases outside the gene matches: 2. Germline loops: CDR1 SGHVS, CDR2 FNYEAQ. The CDR3 nucleotides are TGTGCCAGCAGCCAGGGACTAGCGGAAGAGACCCAGTACTTC. This sequence encodes CASSQGLAEETQYF.

This clonotype was observed a handful of times. This sequence joins TRBV20-1 and TRBJ1-1; no clear D gene. There are 14 residues in the CDR3. Germline lookup yields CDR1 DFQATT and CDR2 SNEGSKA (reference sequence). Trimming removed 1 base from V and 1 base from J, with 10 bases in between. The CDR3 is CSARATVGNTEAFF. DNA of the CDR3: TGCAGTGCTAGAGCTACCGTAGGGAACACTGAAGCTTTCTTT.

This clonotype has a count of ten or more. The chain is built from TRBV12-3 or TRBV12-4 and TRBJ2-3; 10 nucleotides match TRBD2. The CDR3 contains 16 residues. The V segment lost 6 bases and the J segment 3 bases; nucleotides outside the gene matches: 9. DNA of the CDR3: TGTGCCAGCAGCGGACCCGGGACTAGCGTGACAGATACGCAGTATTTT. Its protein is CASSGPGTSVTDTQYF.

CDR3 region: CASSTGGGEETQYF. The CDR3 nucleotides read TGTGCCAGCAGTACGGGGGGCGGAGAAGAGACCCAGTACTTC. This chain joins TRBV6-5 and TRBJ2-5; tentatively, D is TRBD2 (7 bases). Germline CDR1 and CDR2: MNHEY and SVGAGI. Trimming stripped 5 bases from V and 3 bases from J, with 13 bases between. The CDR3 is 14 amino acids.

The V and J genes are TRBV11-2 and TRBJ2-1; TRBD1 matches at 8 bases. Germline V gene lookup returns CDR1 SGHAT and CDR2 FQNNGV. V shed 5 bases and J 9 bases; nucleotides not matched to a gene: 15. This CDR3 comprises 16 residues. The CDR3 reads CASSGRTGSTGPEQFF. CDR3 in DNA: TGTGCCAGCAGCGGCAGGACAGGGTCGACGGGACCTGAGCAGTTCTTC.

This clonotype was seen a few times. The chain recombines TRBV6-2 or TRBV6-3 with TRBJ1-5; D possibly corresponds to TRBD1 (5 bases). This CDR3 comprises 14 residues. Germline CDR1 reads MNHEY; CDR2 reads SVGEGT. The ends were cut back, 6 bases at V and 2 bases at J, with 11 bases in the middle. The CDR3 nucleotides are TGTGCCAGCAGCATTGGACAACGCAATCAGCCCCAGCATTTT. Amino acids: CASSIGQRNQPQHF.

V usage is TRBV12-3 or TRBV12-4 and J usage is TRBJ1-1; D might be TRBD1 (5 bases). Trimming stripped 7 bases from V and 1 base from J, with 13 bases between. This CDR3 contains 14 residues. The CDR3 here is CASTRGRGNTEAFF. DNA for the CDR3: TGTGCCAGCACTCGGGGGAGAGGGAACACTGAAGCTTTCTTT.

The CDR3 is CASSLGATASTDTQYF. The CDR3 coding sequence is TGTGCCAGCAGCTTGGGGGCAACAGCTAGCACAGATACGCAGTATTTT. This chain joins TRBV5-6 and TRBJ2-3, with D hard to call. The V end lost 0 bases, the J end lost 0 bases, and 11 bases lay between the germline ends. There are 16 residues in the CDR3. The germline gives CDR1 SGHDT, CDR2 YYEEEE.

The sample holds a few counts of this clonotype. V is TRBV5-1 and J is TRBJ2-3, with TRBD2 matching over 7 bases. Germline V CDR1 and CDR2: SGHRS, YFSETQ. J was trimmed by 0 bases and V by 4 bases; bases with no gene match: 8. The CDR3 sequence is 16 residues long. For the CDR3, the DNA is TGCGCCAGCAGCCCGGAGCGGGGCTCTAGCACAGATACGCAGTATTTT. It is translated as CASSPERGSSTDTQYF.

The count of this clonotype is one. This rearrangement joins TRBV28 to TRBJ1-5; the D gene is possibly TRBD1 (5 bases). V was shortened by 3 bases and J by 6 bases, with 12 bases between the two germline ends. The CDR3 is 14 residues long. Germline V gene sequence: CDR1 MDHEN, CDR2 SYDVKM. The CDR3 sequence: CASSFLGGGQPQHF. CDR3 sequence (DNA): TGTGCCAGCAGTTTCCTGGGGGGAGGTCAGCCCCAGCATTTT.

This clonotype was counted a few times. The chain combines TRBV29-1 with TRBJ2-7; D gene uncertain. Germline CDR1 is SQVTM and CDR2 is ANQGSEA. CDR3 length: 12 residues. Trimming took 7 bases from V and 6 from J, leaving 16 bases between them. The CDR3 nucleotides read TGCAGCGGTGACCAAGGGAATGGCGAGCAGTACTTC. Its protein product is CSGDQGNGEQYF.

The chain recombines TRBV4-1 with TRBJ1-4, with D possibly being TRBD1 (6 bases). The V end lost 9 bases, the J end lost 0 bases, and 14 bases lay between the germline ends. CDR1 is MGHRA, CDR2 YSYEKL, per germline. The CDR3 runs to 15 residues. The CDR3: CASHRVVATNEKLFF. The DNA of the CDR3 is TGCGCCAGTCACAGGGTTGTGGCAACTAATGAAAAACTGTTTTTT.

The chain combines TRBV11-2 with TRBJ2-4; D is possibly TRBD2 (5 bases). Germline V gene data show CDR1 as SGHAT and CDR2 as FQNNGV. This CDR3 is built from 15 residues. Deletions cut 3 bases from V and 6 bases from J, with 15 bases between. The CDR3 is CASSFTKGSGNIQYF. The CDR3 DNA sequence: TGTGCCAGCAGCTTCACGAAGGGAAGCGGAAACATTCAGTACTTC. The whole variable domain, filled in from reference TRBV11-2 and TRBJ2-4, reads EAGVAQSPRYKIIEKRQSVAFWCNPISGHATLYWYQQILGQGPKLLIQFQNNGVVDDSQLPKDRFSAERLKGVDSTLKIQPAKLEDSAVYLCASSFTKGSGNIQYFGAGTRLSVL.

V usage is TRBV5-1 and J usage is TRBJ2-1; D might be TRBD2 (6 bases). CDR3 length: 16 residues. Germline values: CDR1 SGHRS, CDR2 YFSETQ. V was cut by 7 bases and J by 4 bases, with 21 bases left in between. CDR3 residues: CASAYSAGSVYNEQFF. The DNA of the CDR3 is TGCGCCAGCGCTTATTCGGCGGGGTCCGTTTACAATGAGCAGTTCTTC.

The rearrangement links TRBV12-3 or TRBV12-4 to TRBJ2-1, with 8 bases aligning to TRBD2. V gave up 6 bases and J gave up 3 bases; unmatched junction bases: 7. This CDR3 has 15 amino acids. CDR3 DNA sequence: TGTGCCAGCAGATCCAGCGGGGGCCGCTACAATGAGCAGTTCTTC. Translated: CASRSSGGRYNEQFF.